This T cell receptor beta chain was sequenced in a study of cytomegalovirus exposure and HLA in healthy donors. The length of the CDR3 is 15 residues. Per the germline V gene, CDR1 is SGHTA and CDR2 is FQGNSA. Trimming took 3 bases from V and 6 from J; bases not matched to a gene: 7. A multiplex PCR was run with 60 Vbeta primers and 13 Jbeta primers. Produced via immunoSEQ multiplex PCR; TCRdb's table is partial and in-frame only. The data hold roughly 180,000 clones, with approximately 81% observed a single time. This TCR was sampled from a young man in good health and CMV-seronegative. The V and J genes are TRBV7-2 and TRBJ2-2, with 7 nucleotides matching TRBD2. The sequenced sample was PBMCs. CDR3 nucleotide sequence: TGTGCCAGCAGCTTGGATAGGACTAGATCCGGGGAGCTGTTTTTT. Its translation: CASSLDRTRSGELFF.